Listed below are T cell receptor beta chains from one sample, sequenced in a study of control samples from healthy donors and cancer patients. The table came from immunoSEQ multiplex PCR; TCRdb's copy has only in-frame clones and leaves some out. The table lists 130,000 to 150,000 clones, about 90% of them singletons. The material sequenced was blood. The receptor source for this set is a man in his thirties or forties in good health. The CDR3 runs from the conserved cysteine through the conserved F or W. A D gene is named only where the DNA matches it firmly. The listing skips clone size in some rows; elsewhere it reads once, few, many or a size class.

TGTGCCAGCAGACCCCTTGGGGACTATGGCTACACCTTC CASRPLGDYGYTF TRBV6-5 13 NA NA TRBJ1-2
TGTGCCAGCAGCCGGGACATATACAATGAGCAGTTCTTC CASSRDIYNEQFF TRBV9 13 once NA TRBJ2-1
TGCGCCAGCAGCACGGGGACACTTGGCACTGAAGCTTTCTTT CASSTGTLGTEAFF TRBV5-1 14 NA NA TRBJ1-1
TGTGCCAGCAGTTCGCCGTGGGCCGATGGTGAAAAACTGTTTTTT CASSSPWADGEKLFF TRBV27 15 NA NA TRBJ1-4
TGCGCCAGCAGACAACAGGGAGGGCCTTATAATTCACCCCTCCACTTT CASRQQGGPYNSPLHF TRBV5-1 16 NA NA TRBJ1-6
TGTGCCAGCAGTTTAGTCGGGCCAAGCTATAATTCACCCCTCCACTTT CASSLVGPSYNSPLHF TRBV28 16 NA NA TRBJ1-6
TGTGCCAGCAGCGGATCCCCGAACACTGAAGCTTTCTTT CASSGSPNTEAFF TRBV6-5 13 NA NA TRBJ1-1
TGTGCCAGCAGTCAGTGGGGGCCCACGTTCTTC CASSQWGPTFF TRBV28 11 NA NA TRBJ2-1
TGTGCCAGCAGCTTAGGTAGCGGGGGCACCGGGGAGCTGTTTTTT CASSLGSGGTGELFF TRBV7-7 15 few TRBD2 TRBJ2-2
TGTGCCAGCAGCCTCAGAGATTCTGGAAACACCATATATTTT CASSLRDSGNTIYF TRBV5-4 14 NA NA TRBJ1-3
TGTGCCAGCAGCTTTATGTCAGGGGCGCCCCTGGACACCGGGGAGCTGTTTTTT CASSFMSGAPLDTGELFF TRBV7-9 18 NA NA TRBJ2-2
TGTGCCAGCAGCGCGACAGGGGGGAGGAATTCACCCCTCCACTTT CASSATGGRNSPLHF TRBV9 15 NA TRBD1 TRBJ1-6
TGTGCCAGCAGGCCTGACAGGGAAAGAGATACGCAGTATTTT CASRPDRERDTQYF TRBV27 14 NA TRBD1 TRBJ2-3
TGTGCCAGCAGTTACTCGAAGTACCCAGGGTCCGACGAGCAGTACTTC CASSYSKYPGSDEQYF TRBV6-5 16 NA NA TRBJ2-7
TGTGCCAGCGGCCCAGGACTAGCCTTTTCCTACGAGCAGTACTTC CASGPGLAFSYEQYF TRBV28 15 NA TRBD2 TRBJ2-7
TGTGCCAGCTCACCCAAGAGCGGGGGGGGAGATACGCAGTATTTT CASSPKSGGGDTQYF TRBV18 15 NA TRBD2 TRBJ2-3
TGTGCCAGCAGCCCCCAGGTCGGGGGGAACACTGAAGCTTTCTTT CASSPQVGGNTEAFF TRBV7-3 15 NA NA TRBJ1-1
TGCGCCAGCACTCGGGGACAGGACTTTCCTATGAACACTGAAGCTTTCTTT CASTRGQDFPMNTEAFF TRBV10-1 17 once TRBD1 TRBJ1-1